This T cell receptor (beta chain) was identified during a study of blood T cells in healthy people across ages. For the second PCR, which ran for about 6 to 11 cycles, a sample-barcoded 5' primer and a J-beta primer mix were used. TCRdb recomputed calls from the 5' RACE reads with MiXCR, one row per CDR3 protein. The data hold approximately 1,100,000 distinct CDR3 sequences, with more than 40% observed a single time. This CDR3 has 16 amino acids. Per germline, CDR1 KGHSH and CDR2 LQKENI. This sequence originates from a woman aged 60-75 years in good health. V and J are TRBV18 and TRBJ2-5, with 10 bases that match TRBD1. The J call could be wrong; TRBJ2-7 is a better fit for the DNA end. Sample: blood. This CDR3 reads CASSASGTGVLYEQYF. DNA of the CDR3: TGTGCCAGCTCGGCCTCCGGGACAGGGGTCCTCTACGAGCAGTACTTC.